This T cell receptor beta chain was sequenced in a study of T cells in Graves' hyperthyroidism and ophthalmopathy. Germline values: CDR1 MNHNS, CDR2 SASEGT. V was trimmed by 5 bases and J by 7 bases, leaving 17 bases between them. The CDR3 contains 15 residues. Amplification of TCR beta CDR3 regions was performed using RNA transcripts as template. TCR CDR3 regions were first amplified by RT-PCR with HTBI primers. MiXCR was run by TCRdb on the multiplex PCR reads, yielding one entry per CDR3 protein. The data contain a few hundred thousand distinct CDR3 sequences, around 15% of them seen just once; the ten biggest clones take up about 18%. Clinical Activity Scores of at least 3, NOSPECS grades of at least 4 and durations under 3 months characterized ophthalmopathy patients.

Sequenced material: blood. The chain joins TRBV6-1 to TRBJ2-2; D remains ambiguous. This receptor was taken from a woman aged 30 to 39 with Graves' ophthalmopathy. The DNA for the CDR3 is TGTGCCAGCAGTCAGTCTCTCATCCCTGGCGGGGAGCTGTTTTTT. It codes for CASSQSLIPGGELFF.